This T cell receptor beta chain originates from a study of blood T cell repertoires in COVID-19. About the study: The analysed material was cDNA or gDNA that came from T cells, B-cell-depleted T cells, or PBMCs.

Assay: immunoSEQ multiplex PCR; the TCRdb copy retains only in-frame clones and omits some. This repertoire shows roughly 270,000 clones, approximately 88% found once; its top ten account for 9% to 9.5%. V was cut by 7 bases and J by 3 bases, with 12 bases left in between. Germline V gene sequence: CDR1 SQVTM, CDR2 ANQGSEA. The CDR3 has 13 amino acids. This clone has only one observation. This TCR was recovered from a man between 18 and 35 years old with active or convalescent COVID-19. The sample was peripheral blood. The rearrangement uses TRBV29-1 and TRBJ2-2, with D perhaps matching TRBD1 (6 bases). The CDR3 here is CSAHRVHTGELFF. The CDR3 DNA reads TGCAGCGCACACAGGGTTCACACCGGGGAGCTGTTTTTT.